The 21 T cell receptor beta chains below all came from one sample that was sequenced in a study of T cells in Graves' hyperthyroidism and ophthalmopathy. The TCR beta CDR3 regions underwent amplification using RNA transcripts as the source. Researchers ran a first-round RT-PCR on the TCR CDR3 using the HTBI primer set. TCRdb recomputed calls from the multiplex PCR reads with MiXCR, one row per CDR3 protein. The table includes approximately 600,000 distinct CDR3 sequences, roughly 20% detected once. The sample was blood. The receptor set was obtained from a man in his thirties or forties with Graves' ophthalmopathy.

This clonotype has just a few counts. The CDR3 loop is CAISDGRLDNEQFF. As DNA, the CDR3 is TGTGCCATCAGTGACGGGAGGTTGGATAATGAGCAGTTCTTC. The chain couples TRBV10-3 to TRBJ2-1, with TRBD2 matching over 7 bases. Looked up from germline, CDR1 is ENHRY and CDR2 is SYGVKD. The CDR3 is 14 amino acids. J gave up 7 bases and V 3 bases, and 6 bases lay outside the gene matches.

This clonotype was seen only a few times. V is TRBV2 and J is TRBJ1-3; TRBD1 is a possible D gene (6 bases). The CDR3 has 15 amino acids. CDR1 and CDR2 (germline): SNHLY, FYNNEI. V gave up 8 bases and J gave up 0 bases, with 14 bases separating them. This CDR3 reads CASYGQPHSGNTIYF. The CDR3 DNA reads as TGTGCCAGCTACGGACAGCCTCACTCTGGAAACACCATATATTTT.

In its sample, this clonotype was seen a few times. For the CDR3, the DNA is TGCGCCAGCAGCCCATGGTCCACTGGGGGCAGTGAGCAGTTCTTC. Amino acid sequence: CASSPWSTGGSEQFF. The chain carries TRBV5-1 and TRBJ2-1; tentative D call: TRBD1 (6 bases). Germline CDR1 is SGHRS and CDR2 is YFSETQ. Between the trimmed V and J ends, which lost 4 bases and 9 bases, there was a span of 20 bases. This CDR3 is 15 amino acids long.

This clonotype was detected many times. The chain links TRBV28 to TRBJ2-5, with D perhaps assigned TRBD1 or TRBD2 (5 bases each). Germline CDR1 is MDHEN and CDR2 is SYDVKM. CDR3 length: 11 residues. V shed 5 bases and J shed 13 bases, with 14 bases lying between them. The CDR3 nucleotides are TGTGCCAGCAGTCCGGGTTCGAGGGGGTACTTC. Amino acid sequence: CASSPGSRGYF.

In its sample, this clonotype was seen a few times. This sequence joins TRBV7-3 and TRBJ1-2; D is unclear. This CDR3 is built from 15 residues. Germline assignment: CDR1 SGHTA and CDR2 FQGTGA. Trimming cost V 2 bases and J 3 bases, with 13 bases left between them. The CDR3 DNA sequence: TGTGCCAGCAGCTTATGGGCCGCGACGGACTATGGCTACACCTTC. Translated, it gives CASSLWAATDYGYTF. Combining the CDR3 with reference TRBV7-3 and TRBJ1-2 gives the whole variable domain GAGVSQTPSNKVTEKGKYVELRCDPISGHTALYWYRQSLGQGPEFLIYFQGTGAADDSGLPNDRFFAVRPEGSVSTLKIQRTERGDSAVYLCASSLWAATDYGYTFGSGTRLTVV.

This clonotype was seen repeatedly, ten times or more. CDR3 residues: CASSLLRREGVTDTQYF. The DNA for the CDR3 is TGTGCCAGCAGTTTATTGCGTCGGGAGGGCGTCACAGATACGCAGTATTTT. This chain connects TRBV27 to TRBJ2-3; 8 positions agree with TRBD2. Germline trimming cut 1 base from V and 2 bases from J; bases unmatched to any gene: 8. CDR1 and CDR2 from the germline V gene are MNHEY and SMNVEV (reference sequence). The CDR3 length is 17 residues.

This clonotype has a count of ten or more. The V and J genes are TRBV13 and TRBJ2-7; 12 bases match TRBD2. The CDR3 loop spans 16 amino acids. Germline V gives CDR1 PRHDT, CDR2 FYEKMQ (reference sequence). With 5 bases clipped from V and 0 bases from J, the junction kept 5 bases outside the gene matches. CDR3 DNA: TGTGCCAGCAGCACCAGGACTAGCGGGATCTCCTACGAGCAGTACTTC. Protein product: CASSTRTSGISYEQYF. Full variable domain (missing parts from reference TRBV13 and TRBJ2-7): AAGVIQSPRHLIKEKRETATLKCYPIPRHDTVYWYQQGPGQDPQFLISFYEKMQSDKGSIPDRFSAQQFSDYHSELNMSSLELGDSALYFCASSTRTSGISYEQYFGPGTRLTVT.

The V call is TRBV6-2 or TRBV6-3, the J call TRBJ2-3; D ambiguous. This CDR3 has 13 amino acids. Trimming took off 6 bases at V and 4 bases at J, with 11 bases between the two ends. Germline values: CDR1 MNHEY, CDR2 SVGEGT. The CDR3 spells CASSVDLSDTQYF. CDR3 nucleotides: TGTGCCAGCAGCGTAGACTTATCAGATACGCAGTATTTT.

This clonotype was counted a single time. This chain links TRBV9 with TRBJ1-5; no clear D. V was clipped by 6 bases and J by 5 bases, with 15 bases between them. This CDR3 has 14 amino acids. Germline loops: CDR1 SGDLS, CDR2 YYNGEE. CDR3 protein: CASTSGPGDQPQHF. The CDR3 bases are TGTGCCAGCACCTCTGGCCCGGGAGATCAGCCCCAGCATTTT.

Comments on this clonotype: With a much larger clone just one base away, this may be a read error. The chain has TRBV6-2 or TRBV6-3 and TRBJ2-7; D is tentatively TRBD1 or TRBD2 (5 bases each). The CDR3 length is 14 residues. Germline lookup yields CDR1 MNHEY and CDR2 SVGEGT. V was trimmed by 6 bases and J by 6 bases, leaving 18 bases between them. Here the CDR3 DNA reads TGTGCCAGCAGGCCCGGGGCTGTGGTAGGCGAGCAGTACTTC. Translated: CASRPGAVVGEQYF.

At least ten counts were recorded for this clonotype. This sequence joins TRBV12-3 or TRBV12-4 and TRBJ2-2, with D unresolved. This CDR3 has 16 amino acids. The V gene lost 2 bases and the J gene lost 1 base, with 11 bases spanning the gap. The CDR3 loop is CASSLLGIGNTGELFF. In DNA form, the CDR3 reads TGTGCCAGCAGTTTACTAGGGATTGGGAACACCGGGGAGCTGTTTTTT.

The sample holds many counts of this clonotype. The chain employs TRBV20-1 and TRBJ1-5, with a tentative D call TRBD1 (5 bases). CDR1 is DFQATT and CDR2 is SNEGSKA in the germline V gene (reference sequence). Trimming took 1 base from V and 0 from J, leaving 7 bases between them. The CDR3 spans 14 residues. CDR3 residues: CSARAGTSNQPQHF. DNA of the CDR3: TGCAGTGCTAGAGCGGGGACTAGCAATCAGCCCCAGCATTTT.

This clonotype has just a few counts. The V gene is TRBV27, the J gene TRBJ1-1; no firm D call. Trimming cost V 5 bases and J 2 bases, with 12 bases left between them. Germline CDR1 is MNHEY and CDR2 is SMNVEV (reference sequence). This CDR3 is 14 amino acids long. Here the CDR3 DNA reads TGTGCCAGCAGTCCCGTCGGGCGCAACACTGAAGCTTTCTTT. Translation: CASSPVGRNTEAFF.

This clonotype was found once. A read error is likely, as this CDR3 ends without the conserved phenylalanine or tryptophan. The rearrangement links TRBV11-2 to TRBJ2-7, with a weak D call TRBD2 (5 bases). The CDR3 has 17 residues. V was cut by 1 base and J by 6 bases, with 22 bases left in between. Germline lookup yields CDR1 SGHAT and CDR2 FQNNGV. The CDR3 loop is CASSLGRSGPPRGEQYL. DNA of the CDR3: TGTGCCAGCAGCTTAGGTCGGAGCGGTCCCCCCCGGGGCGAGCAGTACCTC.

This rearrangement joins TRBV29-1 to TRBJ2-1, with 10 bases that match TRBD1. Looked up from germline, CDR1 is SQVTM and CDR2 is ANQGSEA. V lost 3 bases to trimming and J lost 3 bases; unmatched junction nucleotides: 8. This CDR3 has 16 residues. CDR3 region: CSVDGLGTGVYNEQFF. CDR3 DNA: TGCAGCGTTGACGGACTCGGGACAGGGGTCTACAATGAGCAGTTCTTC.

The chain links TRBV4-2 to TRBJ2-5; TRBD1 is a possible D gene (6 bases). Germline-derived CDR1 and CDR2 are LGHNA and YNFKEQ. V lost 0 bases and J lost 4, with 12 bases in between. The CDR3 totals 15 residues. The chain's CDR3 is CASSQEANRVETQYF. CDR3 DNA sequence: TGTGCCAGCAGCCAAGAGGCCAACAGGGTAGAGACCCAGTACTTC.

The chain combines TRBV6-1 with TRBJ2-7, with D tentatively TRBD2 (5 bases). The CDR3 has 13 residues. The V and J ends lost 2 bases and 2 bases respectively, with 7 bases between them. Germline V gene sequence: CDR1 MNHNS, CDR2 SASEGT. The CDR3 sequence is CASSELGAYEQYF. For the CDR3, the DNA is TGTGCCAGCAGTGAACTCGGGGCCTACGAGCAGTACTTC.

This clonotype has more than one count but fewer than ten. This chain links TRBV4-3 with TRBJ2-7, with D possibly being TRBD1 (6 bases). The V end was cut by 1 base, the J end by 0 bases, with 7 bases between. CDR3 size: 14 residues. The germline V gene has CDR1 LGHNA and CDR2 YSLEER. CDR3 region: CASSQGDISYEQYF. Written as DNA, the CDR3 is TGCGCCAGCAGCCAAGGGGACATCTCCTACGAGCAGTACTTC.

The table lists this clonotype with many counts. This sequence joins TRBV28 and TRBJ2-3, with TRBD2 identical over 7 bases. The junction had 5 bases not matched to a gene; V was cut back by 5 bases and J by 0 bases. The CDR3 sequence is 15 residues long. The germline CDR1 and CDR2 sequences are MDHEN and SYDVKM. In DNA form, the CDR3 reads TGTGCCAGCAGTACTCCGGGGGGAAGCACAGATACGCAGTATTTT. Translating gives CASSTPGGSTDTQYF.

This chain connects TRBV28 to TRBJ2-3; the match to TRBD2 covers 10 bases. The CDR3 sequence is 17 residues long. CDR1 and CDR2 (germline): MDHEN, SYDVKM. V lost 2 bases and J lost 1; bases outside the gene matches: 6. CDR3 sequence (DNA): TGTGCCAGCAGTTTAATACAGCTAGCGGGGGGCACAGATACGCAGTATTTT. Encoded protein: CASSLIQLAGGTDTQYF.

Regarding this clonotype: This may be a read error, as it is one base from a much larger clone. This sequence joins TRBV12-3 or TRBV12-4 and TRBJ1-1; unclear D gene. V dropped 5 bases and J dropped 6 bases, with 13 bases sitting between them. The CDR3 runs to 13 residues. The CDR3 is CASSPTPNAEAFF. For the CDR3, the DNA is TGTGCCAGCAGTCCTACACCAAACGCTGAAGCTTTCTTT.